The 26 T cell receptor beta chains below were found in one sample sequenced in a study of OX40 agonist ivuxolimab in advanced cancers. Generated by immunoSEQ multiplex PCR, the TCRdb table keeps only in-frame clones and is missing some. The data contain 75,000 to 100,000 clones, about 80% of them singletons. The sample consisted of CD4+ or CD8+ T cells sorted from blood, taken in a trial of the OX40 agonist ivuxolimab. The receptors here all came from an adult with an advanced solid tumor such as melanoma, head and neck, liver or kidney cancer.

V usage is TRBV5-8 and J usage is TRBJ1-2, with D maybe TRBD1 (6 bases). CDR1 is SGHTS, CDR2 YDEGEE, per germline. V gave up 0 bases and J gave up 4 bases, with 7 bases separating them. CDR3 length: 13 amino acids. The CDR3 spells CASSLVTGYGYTF. The CDR3 nucleotides read TGTGCCAGCAGCTTGGTGACAGGCTATGGCTACACCTTC.

This clone was counted once. The J gene is TRBJ1-2, the V gene TRBV19, with D possibly matching TRBD1 (6 bases). The CDR3 is 16 amino acids. The V and J ends lost 7 bases and 0 bases respectively, with 18 bases between them. The germline gives CDR1 LNHDA, CDR2 SQIVND (reference sequence). This CDR3 reads CASNPGQSGPNYGYTF. In DNA, the CDR3 is TGTGCCAGTAACCCGGGACAATCGGGGCCTAACTATGGCTACACCTTC.

The chain couples TRBV9 to TRBJ2-2; D ambiguous. Germline V CDR1 and CDR2: SGDLS, YYNGEE. The CDR3 loop spans 14 amino acids. V was trimmed by 4 bases and J by 6 bases, leaving 13 bases between them. The CDR3 coding sequence is TGTGCCAGCAGCACCCCCCGGTTGGCCGGGGAGCTGTTTTTT. It is translated as CASSTPRLAGELFF. Looking up the rest from reference TRBV9 and TRBJ2-2 gives the full variable domain: DSGVTQTPKHLITATGQRVTLRCSPRSGDLSVYWYQQSLDQGLQFLIQYYNGEERAKGNILERFSAQQFPDLHSELNLSSLELGDSALYFCASSTPRLAGELFFGEGSRLTVL.

The chain employs TRBV14 and TRBJ2-3, with TRBD1 matching 7 bases. The trim removed 3 bases at V and 2 bases at J, leaving 11 bases unmatched. Germline loops: CDR1 SGHDN, CDR2 FVKESK. This CDR3 is 17 amino acids long. CDR3 region: CASSQSGTVALTDTQYF. DNA of the CDR3: TGTGCCAGCAGCCAGTCCGGGACAGTCGCCCTCACAGATACGCAGTATTTT.

The CDR3 DNA reads as TGTGCCAGCAGCTTGTCGGACAGGGGGCGTGGCTACACCTTC. Its protein product is CASSLSDRGRGYTF. V and J are TRBV7-2 and TRBJ1-2, with 11 nucleotides matching TRBD1. Germline V gene data show CDR1 as SGHTA and CDR2 as FQGNSA. Trimming at V came to 3 bases and at J to 7 bases, leaving 4 bases not matched to a gene. The CDR3 spans 14 residues.

CDR3 sequence: CASSRSAENTEAFF. CDR3 coding DNA: TGTGCCAGTAGTCGGTCGGCCGAAAACACTGAAGCTTTCTTT. The J gene is TRBJ1-1, the V gene TRBV19; D gene unclear. V lost 5 bases, J lost 2 bases, and 12 bases lay in between. This CDR3 contains 14 residues. From germline, CDR1 is LNHDA and CDR2 SQIVND (reference sequence).

The rearrangement joins TRBV29-1 to TRBJ1-2; 7 nucleotides line up with TRBD1. The CDR3 totals 16 residues. V was clipped by 1 base and J by 4 bases; unmatched bases: 12. Germline V CDR1 and CDR2: SQVTM, ANQGSEA. In DNA, the CDR3 is TGCAGCGTTGAAGCCCAGGGGGTGGCCTCTGTCTATGGCTACACCTTC. Translation gives CSVEAQGVASVYGYTF. The full variable domain, rest sourced from reference TRBV29-1 and TRBJ1-2, is SAVISQKPSRDICQRGTSLTIQCQVDSQVTMMFWYRQQPGQSLTLIATANQGSEATYESGFVIDKFPISRPNLTFSTLTVSNMSPEDSSIYLCSVEAQGVASVYGYTFGSGTRLTVV.

The CDR3 nucleotides read TGCGCCAGCAGCCAAGAGGGTAGGACACCCCCGGGCTACACCTTC. Encoded protein: CASSQEGRTPPGYTF. The gene calls are TRBV4-3 and TRBJ1-2, with D possibly matching TRBD1 (5 bases). CDR3 length equals 15 residues. The germline gives CDR1 LGHNA, CDR2 YSLEER. Trimming left V 0 bases short and J 8 bases short, with 16 bases between.

The chain employs TRBV29-1 and TRBJ2-7, with 8 bases lining up with TRBD1. The CDR3 consists of 15 residues. Germline V gene data show CDR1 as SQVTM and CDR2 as ANQGSEA. With 8 bases clipped from V and 2 bases from J, the junction kept 14 bases outside the gene matches. DNA for the CDR3: TGCAGCACTATCGGGACAGGTGCCCATACCTACGAGCAGTACTTC. This sequence encodes CSTIGTGAHTYEQYF.

The chain has TRBV7-2 and TRBJ2-7, with 10 bases aligning to TRBD2. Germline CDR1 SGHTA, CDR2 FQGNSA. The CDR3 extends over 15 amino acids. V dropped 5 bases and J dropped 1; count of bases not matched to a gene: 5. Written as DNA, the CDR3 is TGTGCCAGCAGCGTCCGGACTAGCGGATCCTACGAGCAGTACTTC. This translates into CASSVRTSGSYEQYF. Full variable domain (rest looked up from reference TRBV7-2 and TRBJ2-7): GAGVSQSPSNKVTEKGKDVELRCDPISGHTALYWYRQSLGQGLEFLIYFQGNSAPDKSGLPSDRFSAERTGGSVSTLTIQRTQQEDSAVYLCASSVRTSGSYEQYFGPGTRLTVT.

The chain links TRBV7-9 to TRBJ2-7; D not resolved. The germline gives CDR1 SEHNR, CDR2 FQNEAQ (reference sequence). This CDR3 comprises 11 residues. Trimming removed 4 bases at V and 3 bases at J, with 4 bases between. This CDR3 is CASSSFYEQYF. CDR3 DNA: TGTGCCAGCAGCTCCTTCTACGAGCAGTACTTC.

This sequence joins TRBV7-9 and TRBJ2-1, with 8 positions matching TRBD2. Germline CDR1 SEHNR, CDR2 FQNEAQ (reference sequence). Trimming removed 1 base from V and 7 bases from J; junction bases left unmatched: 6. The CDR3 has 15 amino acids. CDR3 sequence (DNA): TGTGCCAGCAGCTTAGGGGAGCGGGAGAGGAATGAGCAGTTCTTC. Translating it yields CASSLGERERNEQFF. The variable domain in full, completed from reference TRBV7-9 and TRBJ2-1, reads DTGVSQNPRHKITKRGQNVTFRCDPISEHNRLYWYRQTLGQGPEFLTYFQNEAQLEKSRLLSDRFSAERPKGSFSTLEIQRTEQGDSAMYLCASSLGERERNEQFFGPGTRLTVL.

This rearrangement joins TRBV7-9 to TRBJ1-4; D uncertain. This CDR3 is 12 amino acids long. V lost 4 bases and J 5 bases, leaving 5 bases between the germline ends. Germline CDR1 SEHNR, CDR2 FQNEAQ (reference sequence). CDR3 sequence (DNA): TGTGCCAGCAGCTCCATAAATGAAAAACTGTTTTTT. Translated, it gives CASSSINEKLFF.

This clone was seen a few times. The chain combines TRBV10-2 with TRBJ2-3, with 14 bases lining up with TRBD2. J was trimmed by 4 bases and V by 6 bases; bases with no gene match: 3. Germline CDR1 reads WSHSY; CDR2 reads SAAADI. The CDR3 is made up of 15 amino acids. This chain's CDR3 is CASRGLAGVSDTQYF. In nucleotides, the CDR3 is TGCGCCAGCAGGGGACTAGCGGGAGTGTCAGATACGCAGTATTTT.

This rearrangement joins TRBV18 to TRBJ2-7; no clear D. Germline values: CDR1 KGHSH, CDR2 LQKENI. Deletions cut 2 bases from V and 6 bases from J, with 5 bases between. The CDR3 is 11 residues long. CDR3 in amino acids: CASSPLIEQYF. CDR3 nucleotides: TGTGCCAGCTCACCATTAATCGAGCAGTACTTC.

The V and J genes are TRBV4-3 and TRBJ1-2; D is unresolved. V was clipped by 3 bases and J by 1 base, with 12 bases between them. Germline loops: CDR1 LGHNA, CDR2 YSLEER. The CDR3 has 15 residues. The CDR3: CASSQADGFNYGYTF. The DNA for the CDR3 is TGCGCCAGCAGCCAGGCGGACGGATTTAACTATGGCTACACCTTC.

The V gene is TRBV2, the J gene TRBJ1-6, with 7 bases matching TRBD1. CDR1 and CDR2 from the germline V gene are SNHLY and FYNNEI. With 6 bases clipped from V and 0 bases from J, the junction kept 5 bases outside the gene matches. The CDR3 consists of 16 residues. The CDR3 here is CASRGQPSSYNSPLHF. DNA of the CDR3: TGTGCCAGCAGGGGACAGCCGAGCTCCTATAATTCACCCCTCCACTTT.

The chain joins TRBV2 to TRBJ2-7; TRBD1 matches 8 bases. Germline V CDR1 and CDR2: SNHLY, FYNNEI. V lost 6 bases to trimming and J lost 0 bases; unmatched junction nucleotides: 4. This CDR3 comprises 14 residues. In DNA form, the CDR3 reads TGTGCCAGCAGCCGGACAGGGCTCTCCTACGAGCAGTACTTC. This gives the protein CASSRTGLSYEQYF.

The chain couples TRBV9 to TRBJ2-1, with 8 bases fitting TRBD2. Trimming removed 0 bases from V and 10 bases from J; junction bases left unmatched: 6. CDR1 SGDLS and CDR2 YYNGEE come from the germline V gene. The CDR3 is 14 amino acids. In DNA, the CDR3 is TGTGCCAGCAGCGTAGTCCCAGCGGGAGTGGAGCAGTTCTTC. As protein: CASSVVPAGVEQFF.

This chain connects TRBV7-9 to TRBJ2-3, with TRBD2 matching over 9 bases. The CDR3 runs to 17 residues. Trimming at V came to 0 bases and at J to 1 base, leaving 5 bases not matched to a gene. Germline V gives CDR1 SEHNR, CDR2 FQNEAQ (reference sequence). The CDR3 region is CASSLATSGDRTDTQYF. The DNA for the CDR3 is TGTGCCAGCAGCTTAGCGACTAGCGGAGACCGCACAGATACGCAGTATTTT.

V gene TRBV29-1 combines with J gene TRBJ2-5, with 10 bases lining up with TRBD1. V gave up 7 bases and J gave up 2 bases; unmatched junction bases: 7. CDR1 is SQVTM and CDR2 is ANQGSEA in the germline V gene. CDR3 size: 14 residues. CDR3 amino acids: CSAPGQGMQETQYF. CDR3 nucleotide sequence: TGCAGCGCACCGGGACAGGGGATGCAAGAGACCCAGTACTTC.

The V and J genes are TRBV5-1 and TRBJ2-7; TRBD2 matches at 14 bases. The CDR3 has 16 residues. The J segment lost 7 bases and the V segment lost 1 base, leaving 7 bases of the junction unmatched. Looked up from germline, CDR1 is SGHRS and CDR2 is YFSETQ. The CDR3 nucleotides read TGCGCCAGCAGCTTGCGAGGGACTAGCGGGAGCAATGAGCAGTACTTC. It is translated as CASSLRGTSGSNEQYF.

The chain combines TRBV5-1 with TRBJ2-5; either TRBD1 or TRBD2 may supply D (5 bases each). Germline V gene sequence: CDR1 SGHRS, CDR2 YFSETQ. V was cut by 5 bases and J by 11 bases, with 19 bases left in between. CDR3 length: 13 amino acids. CDR3 coding DNA: TGCGCCAGCAGTCGGGACGGGTTTGTTGAGCAGTACTTC. Translating it yields CASSRDGFVEQYF.

CDR3 sequence: CASSGLAGASYNEQFF. For the CDR3, the DNA is TGTGCCAGTAGTGGACTAGCGGGTGCCTCCTACAATGAGCAGTTCTTC. This chain joins TRBV19 and TRBJ2-1, with 11 nucleotides matching TRBD2. This CDR3 region has 16 residues. CDR1 and CDR2 (germline): LNHDA, SQIVND (reference sequence). After removal of 5 bases from V and 0 bases from J, the junction contained 3 bases not matched to a gene.

DNA of the CDR3: TGCGCCAGCAGCTCACAGGGTTTCTCCTACGAGCAGTACTTC. Translation gives CASSSQGFSYEQYF. The gene calls are TRBV5-1 and TRBJ2-7; D possibly corresponds to TRBD1 (6 bases). CDR1 SGHRS and CDR2 YFSETQ come from the germline V gene. The CDR3 sequence is 14 residues long. The V end lost 3 bases, the J end lost 0 bases, and 10 bases lay between the germline ends.

The rearrangement joins TRBV19 to TRBJ1-3, with TRBD1 as a possible D gene (5 bases). CDR1 and CDR2 from the germline V gene are LNHDA and SQIVND (reference sequence). V shed 11 bases and J shed 7 bases, with 9 bases lying between them. This CDR3 comprises 10 residues. The CDR3 reads CASKGNTIYF. The CDR3 DNA is TGTGCCTCCAAGGGGAACACCATATATTTT.